This TCR beta chain emerged from a study of blood T cell repertoires in COVID-19. Study at large: Collection of acute and convalescent COVID-19 samples took place in the United States, Italy and Spain. From T cells, B-cell-depleted T cells, or PBMCs came the material, which was cDNA or gDNA.

The length of the CDR3 is 16 residues. J was trimmed by 3 bases and V by 5 bases; bases with no gene match: 9. The germline gives CDR1 SEHNR, CDR2 FQNEAQ (reference sequence). As processed by the authors: By means of reference gene primer amplification, nucleated cell counts were estimated. Data came from immunoSEQ multiplex PCR; TCRdb stores just in-frame clones and leaves some out. That table furnishes V, J and clone size, whereas the DNA furnished D and trimming. The repertoire holds roughly 120,000 clones, with 90% as singletons. J is TRBJ2-2 and V is TRBV7-9, with 7 bases matching TRBD1. The receptor's source is a human donor with active COVID-19. The donor label of this sample is uncertain. Sample: peripheral blood. The CDR3 DNA sequence: TGTGCCAGCAGCCCAGAACAGGGGAGATACACCGGGGAGCTGTTTTTT. Its protein is CASSPEQGRYTGELFF.